This passage covers 3 T cell receptor beta chains from one sample sequenced in a study of shared clonotypes between healthy human individuals. TCRdb keeps only in-frame clones here, not all; method: immunoSEQ multiplex PCR. This table holds over 950,000 clones, roughly 80% found once. The sample comprised memory CD4+ T cells from PBMCs. Subset here: CD45RA-negative fraction. The receptors here all came from a man younger than 35 in good health. Some clones in this sample may be carry-over from other donors' samples.

The rearrangement uses TRBV28 and TRBJ1-2; D possibly corresponds to TRBD1 (6 bases). The CDR3 is 15 amino acids. From germline, CDR1 is MDHEN and CDR2 SYDVKM. Trimming removed 5 bases at V and 8 bases at J, with 21 bases between. The CDR3 sequence: CASSKKINRGFGYTF. The CDR3 region has the DNA TGTGCCAGCAGTAAAAAGATCAATAGGGGGTTCGGCTACACCTTC.

This chain connects TRBV29-1 to TRBJ2-5; 13 bases are a match to TRBD2. The ends lost 3 bases at V and 2 bases at J; junction bases unmatched: 12. Germline CDR1 SQVTM, CDR2 ANQGSEA. This CDR3 region has 18 residues. The CDR3 is CSVEGQMLLAGGQETQYF. The CDR3 DNA reads TGCAGCGTTGAGGGCCAGATGCTACTAGCGGGAGGGCAAGAGACCCAGTACTTC.

This clone was detected a few times. The rearrangement uses TRBV6-1 and TRBJ1-2; D is possibly TRBD1 (5 bases). The CDR3 runs 13 residues. V shed 5 bases and J shed 3 bases, with 10 bases lying between them. Germline values: CDR1 MNHNS, CDR2 SASEGT. The CDR3 DNA sequence: TGTGCCAGCAGTCCGGGGGAGGACTATGGCTACACCTTC. It is translated as CASSPGEDYGYTF.